This T cell receptor (beta chain) emerged from a study of regulatory T cells in long-lasting Graves disease. Study-level findings and limits: Preferential use of TRBV28, TRBJ1-2 and TRBJ2-5 was seen in persistent disease. Tissue studied was limited to peripheral blood, excluding thyroid tissue.

Assembly of TCR beta libraries relied on iRepertoire HTBI primers together with Arm-PCR of CDR3 regions. In TCRdb, the multiplex PCR reads were re-called with MiXCR into one record per CDR3 protein. The table has around 460,000 distinct CDR3 sequences, roughly 21% seen once. The sample holds many counts of this clonotype. What it binds is unknown. Noted time point: persistent/refractory GD, antithyroid drugs over 5 years with positive TRAb. Extracted RNA from PBMCs served as the source of the TCR library. This CDR3 is built from 15 residues. The junction had 13 bases not matched to a gene; V was cut back by 8 bases and J by 7 bases. The germline V gene encodes CDR1 MNHNS and CDR2 SASEGT.

Material: peripheral blood mononuclear cells (PBMCs), obtained when the disease was refractory, from a patient treated with antithyroid drugs. The chain joins TRBV6-1 to TRBJ1-4; 7 bases agree with TRBD1. The TCR originated in a female donor with Graves disease. The CDR3 DNA follows: TGTGCCAGCCTTACCCTAGGGGGCGGCATTGAAAAACTGTTTTTT. This sequence encodes CASLTLGGGIEKLFF.